The 20 T cell receptor beta chains below come from one sample, sequenced in a study of cytomegalovirus exposure and HLA in healthy donors (dated by TCRdb to 2016 to 2017). The method was the immunoSEQ multiplex PCR assay. For the multiplex PCR, a mixture combining 60 forward primers for TCR Vbeta segments and 13 reverse primers for TCR Jbeta segments was used. In its TCRdb copy, this immuneACCESS table keeps in-frame sequences only and misses some clones. Where compared with another copy, unresolved V genes explain less than half of these, and the others have no known cause. In this sample the table shows about 130,000 clones, about 68% of which occur a single time. The leading ten clones occupy 3% to 4.5% of the sample. Sequencing used PBMCs. The receptors were gathered from a man aged 35-49 years in good health and CMV-seropositive.

V gene TRBV6-1 combines with J gene TRBJ1-2; D might be TRBD1 (6 bases). Trimming took 5 bases from V and 4 from J, leaving 11 bases between them. Germline V gene lookup returns CDR1 MNHNS and CDR2 SASEGT. The CDR3 has 13 amino acids. The CDR3 DNA is TGTGCCAGCAGTCGGCACAGGGCCTATGGCTACACCTTC. Encoded protein: CASSRHRAYGYTF.

The chain is built from TRBV27 and TRBJ2-1, with TRBD2 matching 8 bases. This CDR3 has 16 residues. V was clipped by 5 bases and J by 0 bases; unmatched bases: 6. In germline, CDR1 is MNHEY, CDR2 SMNVEV (reference sequence). The CDR3 sequence is CASSRPGTSSYNEQFF. For the CDR3, the DNA is TGTGCCAGCAGTAGGCCCGGGACTAGCTCCTACAATGAGCAGTTCTTC.

This clone has a handful of counts. This chain joins TRBV14 and TRBJ1-1; tentatively, D is TRBD1 (5 bases). Germline V gene data show CDR1 as SGHDN and CDR2 as FVKESK. The CDR3 has 13 amino acids. V lost 5 bases and J 5 bases, leaving 12 bases between the germline ends. Here the CDR3 reads CASSSTGGTEAFF. The CDR3 bases are TGTGCCAGCAGCTCCACGGGGGGGACTGAAGCTTTCTTT.

The chain has TRBV6-5 and TRBJ1-1; a possible D gene is TRBD1 (5 bases). The CDR3 is made up of 12 amino acids. The V end lost 4 bases, the J end lost 5 bases, and 8 bases lay between the germline ends. CDR1 is MNHEY and CDR2 is SVGAGI in the germline V gene. DNA of the CDR3: TGTGCCAGCAGTTGGAGGGGAACTGAAGCTTTCTTT. Translation gives CASSWRGTEAFF.

The CDR3 spells CASSLNRGSANYGYTF. CDR3 sequence (DNA): TGTGCCAGCAGCCTAAACCGCGGGTCGGCTAACTATGGCTACACCTTC. This chain uses TRBV4-2 with TRBJ1-2; D is uncertain. Germline V CDR1 and CDR2: LGHNA, YNFKEQ. V lost 4 bases and J 0 bases, leaving 15 bases between the germline ends. The length of the CDR3 is 16 residues.

The chain is built from TRBV15 and TRBJ2-1; 7 bases align to TRBD2. This CDR3 contains 14 residues. Germline-derived CDR1 and CDR2 are LNHNV and YYDKDF (reference sequence). V lost 3 bases to trimming and J lost 7 bases; unmatched junction nucleotides: 6. In DNA form, the CDR3 reads TGTGCCACCAGCAGGAGCGGGGCGGAGAATGAGCAGTTCTTC. Translated, it gives CATSRSGAENEQFF.

The chain carries TRBV29-1 and TRBJ1-2, with 8 bases that match TRBD1. This CDR3 is built from 12 residues. Germline-derived CDR1 and CDR2 are SQVTM and ANQGSEA. Trimming at V came to 6 bases and at J to 8 bases, leaving 8 bases not matched to a gene. As DNA, the CDR3 is TGCAGCGTAGGGAGGACAGGGTACGGCTACACCTTC. This gives the protein CSVGRTGYGYTF.

V gene TRBV11-2 combines with J gene TRBJ2-1; possibly TRBD2 for D (5 bases). In germline, CDR1 is SGHAT, CDR2 FQNNGV. Trimming cost V 3 bases and J 12 bases, with 9 bases left between them. There are 11 residues in the CDR3. CDR3 nucleotide sequence: TGTGCCAGCAGCTTTCTAGGAGGGCAGTTCTTC. As protein: CASSFLGGQFF.

This clone was picked up a small number of times. V usage is TRBV11-1 and J usage is TRBJ1-2; 9 bases align to TRBD1. Losses at the gene ends were 5 bases for V and 8 bases for J; bases not matched to a gene: 6. Germline assignment: CDR1 SGHAT and CDR2 FQDESV (reference sequence). The CDR3 length is 13 residues. CDR3 nucleotide sequence: TGTGCCAGCAGCCAAGGGACAGGGATCGGCTACACCTTC. It translates to CASSQGTGIGYTF.

The V gene is TRBV13, the J gene TRBJ1-5; possibly TRBD1 for D (6 bases). CDR1 PRHDT and CDR2 FYEKMQ come from the germline V gene (reference sequence). Trimming left V 5 bases short and J 0 bases short, with 14 bases between. The CDR3 has 16 amino acids. The CDR3 protein is CASSHLGQYSNQPQHF. In nucleotides, the CDR3 is TGTGCCAGCAGCCACCTCGGACAGTATAGCAATCAGCCCCAGCATTTT.

This clone has only a few counts. The genes are TRBV9 and TRBJ2-6; TRBD1 is a possible D gene (6 bases). V was pared by 6 bases and J by 4 bases, with 14 bases between. The CDR3 consists of 15 residues. The V gene's germline CDR1 is SGDLS and CDR2 YYNGEE. The CDR3 spells CASTLQGAGANVLTF. The DNA of the CDR3 is TGTGCCAGCACCCTACAGGGAGCAGGGGCCAACGTCCTGACTTTC.

The chain employs TRBV7-2 and TRBJ1-1, with 8 bases lining up with TRBD1. Germline V lookup: CDR1 SGHTA, CDR2 FQGNSA. Trimming cost V 10 bases and J 7 bases; bases outside gene matches: 8. CDR3 length equals 12 residues. CDR3 sequence reads: CATGTGILEAFF. The CDR3 coding sequence is TGTGCCACAGGGACAGGTATACTTGAAGCTTTCTTT.

J is TRBJ2-3 and V is TRBV4-2, with TRBD2 identical over 10 bases. CDR1 is LGHNA and CDR2 is YNFKEQ in the germline V gene. J lost 2 bases, V lost 4 bases, and 6 bases had no gene match. The CDR3 extends over 16 amino acids. CDR3 protein: CASSPLLAGLTDTQYF. DNA for the CDR3: TGTGCCAGCAGCCCCTTACTAGCGGGACTCACAGATACGCAGTATTTT.

The rearrangement links TRBV6-1 to TRBJ2-2; D call uncertain. CDR1 and CDR2 (germline): MNHNS, SASEGT. V dropped 6 bases and J dropped 1 base, with 12 bases sitting between them. This CDR3 spans 15 amino acids. The CDR3 DNA is TGTGCCAGCAGGTCCGCTCACAGGAACACCGGGGAGCTGTTTTTT. Encoded protein: CASRSAHRNTGELFF.

Here the CDR3 DNA reads TGTGCCAGCAGCACTATAAACGAGCAGTACTTC. Translated, it gives CASSTINEQYF. The V call is TRBV2, the J call TRBJ2-5; D is unresolved. Near its end, the DNA agrees better with TRBJ2-7, so the J call may be wrong. Germline values: CDR1 SNHLY, CDR2 FYNNEI. The CDR3 sequence is 11 residues long.

The J gene is TRBJ2-2, the V gene TRBV25-1, with 7 bases lining up with TRBD1. Trimming at V came to 0 bases and at J to 2 bases, leaving 6 bases not matched to a gene. The CDR3 has 17 amino acids. CDR1 and CDR2 from the germline V gene are MGHDK and SYGVNS. CDR3 nucleotide sequence: TGTGCCAGCAGTGAATACCGAGGGGGCCGAAACACCGGGGAGCTGTTTTTT. Translating it yields CASSEYRGGRNTGELFF.

Only a few counts were recorded for this clone. The rearrangement uses TRBV27 and TRBJ2-7; D is possibly TRBD2 (5 bases). Germline-derived CDR1 and CDR2 are MNHEY and SMNVEV (reference sequence). Trimming took 3 bases from V and 1 from J, leaving 10 bases between them. There are 14 residues in the CDR3. CDR3 sequence (DNA): TGTGCCAGCAGTTTGCGGGCGAGGTCCTACGAGCAGTACTTC. Its protein product is CASSLRARSYEQYF.

This clone was observed at least ten times. The chain uses TRBV4-1 and TRBJ1-5, with 9 nucleotides matching TRBD1. Germline CDR1 reads MGHRA; CDR2 reads YSYEKL. The CDR3 loop spans 16 amino acids. After removal of 3 bases from V and 3 bases from J, the junction contained 6 bases not matched to a gene. CDR3 sequence reads: CASSQPGQGPNQPQHF. CDR3 nucleotides: TGCGCCAGCAGCCAGCCGGGACAGGGACCCAATCAGCCCCAGCATTTT.

The chain links TRBV19 to TRBJ1-2; possibly TRBD1 for D (5 bases). Trimming pared 2 bases from V and 8 bases from J, leaving 12 bases between. There are 13 residues in the CDR3. Germline V gene lookup returns CDR1 LNHDA and CDR2 SQIVND (reference sequence). The CDR3 DNA reads as TGTGCCAGTAGTATAACGCAGGGCGGCGGCTACACCTTC. Translated: CASSITQGGGYTF.

This sequence joins TRBV11-2 and TRBJ1-3; 7 nucleotides align to TRBD1. Germline V gene sequence: CDR1 SGHAT, CDR2 FQNNGV. Unmatched junction bases numbered 8, after V lost 5 bases and J lost 1 base. The CDR3 covers 16 residues. The CDR3 here is CASSPRTGGSGNTIYF. In DNA form, the CDR3 reads TGTGCCAGCAGCCCTCGGACAGGTGGTTCTGGAAACACCATATATTTT. The whole variable domain, filled in from reference TRBV11-2 and TRBJ1-3, reads EAGVAQSPRYKIIEKRQSVAFWCNPISGHATLYWYQQILGQGPKLLIQFQNNGVVDDSQLPKDRFSAERLKGVDSTLKIQPAKLEDSAVYLCASSPRTGGSGNTIYFGEGSWLTVV.